This T cell receptor beta chain was captured in a study of T cells in Graves' hyperthyroidism and ophthalmopathy (dated by TCRdb to the late 2010s). Background on the whole study: Peripheral blood was sampled at the time of initial diagnosis, prior to any treatment. TCR V-J signatures able to tell the groups apart were searched for in a discovery cohort of 90 to 100 patients, of whom over 40 had Graves' ophthalmopathy and more than 55 had stable Graves' hyperthyroidism. In addition, the study compared T-cell repertoires in thyroid tissue and in blood from about six Graves' hyperthyroidism patients. Prospective prediction of ophthalmopathy was tested in an independent validation cohort of fewer than 20 hyperthyroidism patients and roughly 16 patients who later progressed to ophthalmopathy. The paper reports TCR Vbeta CDR3 sequencing of fewer than 150 peripheral blood samples: fewer than 50 ophthalmopathy, fewer than 80 hyperthyroidism and 17 progressor patients. For training and testing, the 80 to 100 patients in the discovery cohort were randomly divided in a 7:3 ratio. Once sampling was done, hyperthyroidism patients were given methimazole at a starting dose of 30 mg daily, whereas ophthalmopathy patients were given high-dose intravenous methylprednisolone.

What the study reported, not specific to this receptor: During validation, the model predicted progression to ophthalmopathy a median of about 5.9 months ahead of onset, with more than 60% sensitivity and around 72% specificity. Most expanded thyroid clonotypes (frequency above 0.001) were also detected in blood, suggesting blood repertoires may reflect thyroid immune responses. No statistical method was used to fix the sample size in advance, and group allocation was not hidden from the investigators. In cross-validation, a model built on a 13 V-J signature told ophthalmopathy apart from stable hyperthyroidism with 87.88% sensitivity and around 83% specificity, and in testing the same model reached 80%/75%.

This clonotype was counted ten times or more. There is no known antigen for this receptor. No much larger clone exists at a distance of one base, and base qualities are not known. The TCR beta CDR3 regions were amplified from the RNA transcripts. For the first round of RT-PCR on the TCR CDR3, the HTBI primer set was used together with the Qiagen OneStep RT-PCR kit. Libraries were constructed in a second round of multiplex PCR, after which size selection and purification were carried out. The libraries were sequenced on an Illumina HiSeq2000 using paired-end 100 bp reads. The original methods were these. SOAPnuke was used to process the raw data, with reads discarded if the reads contained adapters or uncalled bases, had a mean Phred below 15, or lacked an exact constant-primer or identifier match. High-quality paired reads were merged with COPE v1.2.5, and unique nucleotide sequences were defined as clonotypes. Clonotypes were aligned to IMGT TRBV, TRBD and TRBJ reference segments using MiTCR v1.1. Only V-J combinations with frequency above 0.0001, covering about 99% of repertoires, were analysed. A TCS score was defined as the ratio between F50 (clonal expansion) and ExV (chaos), using BLOSUM62-based TCRdist between CDR3 peptides within each V-J. Welch's t-statistics and random forest reduced roughly 500 V-J features to 10 to 15, which were used in a naive Bayes classifier (R e1071). TCRdb reworked the public reads: Q25 trimming with fastp, MiXCR clone assembly, productive beta chains retained. Entries that share a CDR3 protein sequence are merged under the most common genes and DNA. These V and J calls originate from TCRdb's pipeline instead of the authors' own analysis. The sample records about 740,000 distinct CDR3 sequences, around 15% of which are singletons. The ten largest clones capture 10% to 13% of the sample.

At the junction V is shortened by 7 bases and J by 3 bases, with 10 bases in between. Looking up the germline V gene (reference sequence) yields CDR1 GTSNPN and CDR2 SVGIG. The CDR3 holds 12 amino acids from the cysteine to the phenylalanine. Just the 36-base CDR3 DNA is kept, in frame starting at base 1. Stable Graves' hyperthyroidism was defined as the absence of progression to ophthalmopathy over 18 months of follow-up. Hyperthyroidism patients were aged 18 to 65 years and newly diagnosed, with disease duration of less than 2 months. Any patient with an uncontrolled infection, another autoimmune disease, pregnancy or lactation was excluded. Diagnoses were based on clinical symptoms, serum thyroxine and TRAb, thyroid ultrasound and orbital computed tomography. Ficoll-Paque density gradient centrifugation was used to isolate PBMCs from approximately 10 ml of fresh peripheral blood. Trizol reagent was used to extract total RNA, and RNA quality was then checked on an Agilent 2100 Bioanalyzer.

The rearranged segments are TRBV30 and TRBJ2-1; the D gene lacks a confident call. The receptor comes from a woman aged 18-35 years with Graves' hyperthyroidism. Source material: blood. Here is the DNA: TGTGCCTTCCGGGCCTTCTACAATGAGCAGTTCTTC. The resulting protein is CAFRAFYNEQFF. Reference TRBV30 and TRBJ2-1 genes cover what lies past the CDR3, so the full variable domain is SQTIHQWPATLVQPVGSPLSLECTVEGTSNPNLYWYRQAAGRGLQLLFYSVGIGQISSEVPQNLSASRPQDRQFILSSKKLLLSDSGFYLCAFRAFYNEQFFGPGTRLTVL.